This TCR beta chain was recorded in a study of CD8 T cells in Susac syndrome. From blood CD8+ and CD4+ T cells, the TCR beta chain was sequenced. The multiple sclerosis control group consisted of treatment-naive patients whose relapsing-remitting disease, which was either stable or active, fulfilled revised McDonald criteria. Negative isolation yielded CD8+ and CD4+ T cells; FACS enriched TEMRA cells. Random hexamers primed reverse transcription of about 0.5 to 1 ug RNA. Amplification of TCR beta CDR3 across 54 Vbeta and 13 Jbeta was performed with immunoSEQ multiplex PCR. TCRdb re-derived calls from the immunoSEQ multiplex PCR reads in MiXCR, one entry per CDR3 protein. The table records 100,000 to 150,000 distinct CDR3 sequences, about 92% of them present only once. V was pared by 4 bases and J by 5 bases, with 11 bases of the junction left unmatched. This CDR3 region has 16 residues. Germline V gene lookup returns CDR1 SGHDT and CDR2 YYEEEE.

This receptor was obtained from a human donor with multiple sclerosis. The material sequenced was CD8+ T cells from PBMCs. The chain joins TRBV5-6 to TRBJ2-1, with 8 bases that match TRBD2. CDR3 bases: TGTGCCAGCAGCCGGATAAGCGGGAGCCCTAACAATGAGCAGTTCTTC. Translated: CASSRISGSPNNEQFF.